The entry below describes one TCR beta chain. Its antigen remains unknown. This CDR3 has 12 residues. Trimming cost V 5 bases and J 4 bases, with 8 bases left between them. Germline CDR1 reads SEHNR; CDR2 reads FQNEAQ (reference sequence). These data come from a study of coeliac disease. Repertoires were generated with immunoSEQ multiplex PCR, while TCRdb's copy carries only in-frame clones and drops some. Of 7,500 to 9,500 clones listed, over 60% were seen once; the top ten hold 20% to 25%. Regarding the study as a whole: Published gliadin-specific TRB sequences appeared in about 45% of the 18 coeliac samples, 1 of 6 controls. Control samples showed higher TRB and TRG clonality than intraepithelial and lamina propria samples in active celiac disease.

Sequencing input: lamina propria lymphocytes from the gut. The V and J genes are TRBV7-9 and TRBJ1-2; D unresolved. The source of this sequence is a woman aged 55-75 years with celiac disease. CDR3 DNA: TGTGCCAGCAGCCCGGCGGTCTATGGCTACACCTTC. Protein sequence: CASSPAVYGYTF.